This T cell receptor (beta chain) was documented in a study of blood T cells in healthy people across ages. Together with a sample-barcoded 5' primer, a J-beta primer mix was included in a second PCR lasting about 6 to 12 cycles. Via MiXCR, TCRdb re-called the 5' RACE reads, giving one row per CDR3 protein. Seen here are around 520,000 distinct CDR3 sequences, around a quarter observed once, and the top ten hold 3% to 4.5%. Per sample, extraction of total RNA gave at least 6 micrograms in every case. The CDR3 runs to 16 residues. CDR1 and CDR2 (germline): SNHLY, FYNNEI. The sample also formed part of further work on T cells of mothers and their children. This second study notes: The entire RNA extract went into cDNA synthesis at approximately 1.5 ug per 15 ul. The second PCR's M1S primer added sample barcodes and 2-4 random nucleotides.

This TCR was sampled from a boy younger than 10 in good health. This chain uses TRBV2 with TRBJ2-1; 8 nucleotides align to TRBD2. The DNA end is more similar to TRBJ2-7, so the J call may be wrong. Sequencing used blood. CDR3 region: CASKNLASGGLNEQYF. The CDR3 region has the DNA TGTGCCAGCAAGAACCTCGCCAGCGGGGGTTTGAACGAGCAGTACTTC.